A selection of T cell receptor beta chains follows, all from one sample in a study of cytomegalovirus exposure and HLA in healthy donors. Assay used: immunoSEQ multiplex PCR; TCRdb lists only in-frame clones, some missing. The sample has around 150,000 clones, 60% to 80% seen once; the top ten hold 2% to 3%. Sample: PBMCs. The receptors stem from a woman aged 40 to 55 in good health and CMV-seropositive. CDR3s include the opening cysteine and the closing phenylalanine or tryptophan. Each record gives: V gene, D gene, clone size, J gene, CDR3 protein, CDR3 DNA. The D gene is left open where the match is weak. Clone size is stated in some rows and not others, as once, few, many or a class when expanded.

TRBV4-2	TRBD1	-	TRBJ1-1	CASSPIQGTGGRREAFF	TGTGCCAGCAGCCCCATCCAGGGGACAGGGGGGAGGAGAGAGGCTTTCTTT
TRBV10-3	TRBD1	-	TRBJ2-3	CAISSGTGALDTQYF	TGTGCCATCAGTTCCGGGACAGGAGCTTTAGATACGCAGTATTTT
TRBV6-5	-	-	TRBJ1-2	CASSSRSRNYGYTF	TGTGCCAGCAGTTCCCGCTCACGGAACTATGGCTACACCTTC
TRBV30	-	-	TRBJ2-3	CAWSVSSVADTQYF	TGTGCCTGGAGTGTATCTAGCGTCGCAGATACGCAGTATTTT
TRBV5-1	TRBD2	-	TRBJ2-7	CASSPGPQRELADEQYF	TGCGCCAGCAGCCCCGGTCCCCAGCGGGAGTTGGCAGACGAGCAGTACTTC
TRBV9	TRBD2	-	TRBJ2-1	CASSEIAGLAGGPNEQFF	TGTGCCAGCAGCGAGATAGCGGGACTAGCGGGGGGGCCGAATGAGCAGTTCTTC
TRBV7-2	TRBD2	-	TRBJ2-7	CASSLGSGRDYEQYF	TGTGCCAGCAGCTTAGGATCAGGGAGGGACTACGAGCAGTACTTC
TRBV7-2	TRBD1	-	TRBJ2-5	CASSYPSTGSETQYF	TGTGCCAGCAGCTACCCCTCGACAGGGTCAGAGACCCAGTACTTC
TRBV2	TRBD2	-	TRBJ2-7	CASRTSGSYEQYF	TGTGCCAGCAGGACTAGCGGGAGTTACGAGCAGTACTTC
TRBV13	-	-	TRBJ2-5	CASSRTVASQETQYF	TGTGCCAGCAGTCGAACCGTAGCGTCCCAAGAGACCCAGTACTTC
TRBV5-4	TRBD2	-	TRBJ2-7	CASSKTLGLNYEQYF	TGTGCCAGCAGCAAAACCCTGGGACTAAACTACGAGCAGTACTTC
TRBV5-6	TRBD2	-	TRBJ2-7	CASSPRGSGSIYEQYF	TGTGCCAGCAGCCCCCGAGGTAGCGGGAGTATCTACGAGCAGTACTTC
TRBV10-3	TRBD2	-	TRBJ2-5	CAISESRAGGEETQYF	TGTGCCATCAGTGAGTCGAGAGCGGGAGGGGAGGAGACCCAGTACTTC
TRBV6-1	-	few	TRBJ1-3	CASTGQSLANTIYF	TGTGCCAGCACAGGACAGTCTCTGGCAAACACCATATATTTT
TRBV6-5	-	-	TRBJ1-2	CASSYSIQGKSGYTF	TGTGCCAGCAGTTACTCGATTCAGGGGAAGAGTGGCTACACCTTC
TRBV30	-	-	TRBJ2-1	CAWTRYRSGYNEQFF	TGTGCCTGGACTAGATACAGGAGTGGTTACAATGAGCAGTTCTTC
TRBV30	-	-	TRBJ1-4	CAWAGSTNEKLFF	TGTGCCTGGGCAGGTTCAACTAATGAAAAACTGTTTTTT
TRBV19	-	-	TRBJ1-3	CASTGTWNTIYF	TGTGCCAGTACCGGGACTTGGAACACCATATATTTT
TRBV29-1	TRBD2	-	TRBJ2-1	CSVEGGLASYNEQFF	TGCAGCGTTGAAGGTGGACTAGCTTCCTACAATGAGCAGTTCTTC
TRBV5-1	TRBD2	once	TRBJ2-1	CASSLAPSGGDEQFF	TGCGCCAGCAGCTTGGCTCCTAGCGGGGGGGATGAGCAGTTCTTC
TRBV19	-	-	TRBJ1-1	CASTKQGLNTEAFF	TGTGCCAGTACTAAACAGGGACTGAACACTGAAGCTTTCTTT
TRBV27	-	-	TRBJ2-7	CASSPHGQPSYEQYF	TGTGCCAGCAGTCCCCACGGACAGCCTTCCTACGAGCAGTACTTC
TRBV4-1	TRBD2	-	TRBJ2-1	CASSQEESGLVPYNEQFF	TGCGCCAGCAGCCAAGAGGAATCGGGACTAGTCCCCTACAATGAGCAGTTCTTC
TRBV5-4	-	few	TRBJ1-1	CASSLEGFTEAFF	TGTGCCAGCAGCTTGGAGGGGTTTACTGAAGCTTTCTTT
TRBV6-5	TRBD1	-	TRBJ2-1	CASSYSGQLYNEQFF	TGTGCCAGCAGTTACTCGGGACAGCTATACAATGAGCAGTTCTTC
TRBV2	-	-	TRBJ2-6	CASSEFRNSGANVLTF	TGTGCCAGCAGTGAGTTCCGTAACTCTGGGGCCAACGTCCTGACTTTC
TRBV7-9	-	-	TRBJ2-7	CSSSFSGGRPYEQYF	TGTTCCAGCAGCTTTTCAGGAGGCAGACCCTACGAGCAGTACTTC
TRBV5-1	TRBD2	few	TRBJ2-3	CASSLDPSGGGGDTQYF	TGCGCCAGCAGCTTGGACCCCAGCGGGGGGGGCGGGGATACGCAGTATTTT
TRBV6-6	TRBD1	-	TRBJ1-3	CASGRDRDSGNTIYF	TGTGCCAGCGGGAGGGACAGGGATTCCGGAAACACCATATATTTT
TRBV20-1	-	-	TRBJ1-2	CSAPSGGGYTF	TGCAGTGCTCCTTCCGGGGGTGGCTACACCTTC
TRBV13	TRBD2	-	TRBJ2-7	CASSLGRLAGEQYF	TGTGCCAGCAGCTTAGGCCGGCTAGCGGGCGAGCAGTACTTC